This TCR beta chain was recovered during a study of T cell responses to AZD1222 COVID-19 vaccine. Study-level points and caveats: Donors, mostly white British, included more females; clonal diversity was possibly underestimated. The study identified only five to seven AZD1222 recipients as seropositive at baseline.

The sample holds one count of this clone. The antigen is unknown. Assay: immunoSEQ multiplex PCR; the TCRdb copy retains only in-frame clones and omits some. The sample has 150,000 or so clones, around 92% seen once. This clonotype originated in an adult in good health. This specimen was peripheral blood, taken on day 0 of AZD1222 vaccination.

The CDR3 DNA reads TGTGCCAGAAGCTTGAGGCGGTTCTTC. It codes for CARSLRRFF. The V and J genes are TRBV5-3 and TRBJ2-1; no reliable D call. TRBV5-3 is given ORF status, its function remaining uncertain. V was shortened by 1 base and J by 15 bases, with 5 bases between the two germline ends. This CDR3 contains 9 residues.